The 27 T cell receptor beta chains below come from one sample, sequenced in a study of T cell responses to AZD1222 COVID-19 vaccine. Method: immunoSEQ multiplex PCR; TCRdb's copy keeps in-frame clones and lacks some. The sample consists of 85,000 to 130,000 clones, around 86% of them appearing once. Sample: peripheral blood, taken 28 days after the second dose of the MenACWY control vaccine. Receptor source: an adult who received the MenACWY meningococcal vaccine as a control.

This chain links TRBV28 with TRBJ1-4; TRBD1 matches 7 bases. The CDR3 loop spans 14 amino acids. CDR1 and CDR2 (germline): MDHEN, SYDVKM. Losses at the gene ends were 6 bases for V and 7 bases for J; bases not matched to a gene: 8. The CDR3 sequence: CASRKSRGIEKLFF. The CDR3 bases are TGTGCCAGCAGGAAGTCCAGGGGGATTGAAAAACTGTTTTTT.

V gene TRBV9 combines with J gene TRBJ1-2, with 9 bases that match TRBD1. This CDR3 contains 14 residues. From germline, CDR1 is SGDLS and CDR2 YYNGEE. The V gene end was trimmed by 1 base and the J gene end by 9 bases; junction bases not matched to a gene: 7. In nucleotides, the CDR3 is TGTGCCAGCAGCGTAATTTCCGACAGGGGGAGCTACACCTTC. Protein product: CASSVISDRGSYTF.

The J gene is TRBJ1-5, the V gene TRBV11-3; D call uncertain. V was pared by 8 bases and J by 3 bases, with 20 bases between. This CDR3 region has 16 residues. CDR1 and CDR2 from the germline V gene are SGHNT and YENEEA. The CDR3 nucleotides read TGTGCCAGCGTGATATGGTCGAGTAAGTTCAATCAGCCCCAGCATTTT. Its translation is CASVIWSSKFNQPQHF. Together with reference TRBV11-3 and TRBJ1-5, the CDR3 gives the full variable domain: EAGVVQSPRYKIIEKKQPVAFWCNPISGHNTLYWYLQNLGQGPELLIRYENEEAVDDSQLPKDRFSAERLKGVDSTLKIQPAELGDSAVYLCASVIWSSKFNQPQHFGDGTRLSIL.

This clone was seen only once. The rearrangement links TRBV4-1 to TRBJ2-7, with 10 bases matching TRBD1. CDR1 and CDR2 (germline): MGHRA, YSYEKL. The V gene end was trimmed by 4 bases and the J gene end by 6 bases; junction bases not matched to a gene: 15. This CDR3 spans 17 amino acids. Here the CDR3 DNA reads TGCGCCAGCAGCCGAAGCACCGCCGGGACAGGGGCTGGCGAGCAGTACTTC. It specifies CASSRSTAGTGAGEQYF.

The rearrangement links TRBV7-3 to TRBJ2-3; D is possibly TRBD1 (6 bases). This CDR3 region has 15 residues. Per the germline V gene, CDR1 is SGHTA and CDR2 is FQGTGA. Trimming removed 4 bases at V and 2 bases at J, with 13 bases between. The CDR3 reads CASSSGQFYTDTQYF. The CDR3 DNA is TGTGCCAGCAGCTCCGGACAGTTTTACACAGATACGCAGTATTTT.

The chain employs TRBV5-1 and TRBJ2-5, with a possible D match to TRBD1 (5 bases). The germline V and J ends were trimmed by 0 bases and 4 bases, with 10 bases remaining between them. This CDR3 is 14 amino acids long. Germline assignment: CDR1 SGHRS and CDR2 YFSETQ. The CDR3 region has the DNA TGCGCCAGCAGCTTGGATATCACAGGAGAGACCCAGTACTTC. Protein sequence: CASSLDITGETQYF.

The rearrangement uses TRBV4-1 and TRBJ2-7, with TRBD1 matching 11 bases. Germline V lookup: CDR1 MGHRA, CDR2 YSYEKL. This CDR3 is built from 14 residues. V lost 7 bases and J lost 3; bases outside the gene matches: 5. The CDR3 DNA reads as TGCGCCAGCACCGAGGGACAGGGGGACTACGAGCAGTACTTC. Protein sequence: CASTEGQGDYEQYF.

V usage is TRBV6-4 and J usage is TRBJ2-5; D tentatively fits TRBD1 or TRBD2 (6 bases each). CDR1 and CDR2 (germline): MRHNA, SNTAGT. The CDR3 extends over 17 amino acids. Trimming took 0 bases from V and 2 from J, leaving 16 bases between them. In DNA, the CDR3 is TGTGCCAGCAGTGACTCGAGGAGGGCAGGGGAACAAGAGACCCAGTACTTC. Protein sequence: CASSDSRRAGEQETQYF.

The chain recombines TRBV7-2 with TRBJ2-1; 9 positions match TRBD1. Germline CDR1 SGHTA, CDR2 FQGNSA. Losses at the gene ends were 1 base for V and 7 bases for J; bases not matched to a gene: 5. This CDR3 is built from 15 residues. Written as DNA, the CDR3 is TGTGCCAGCAGCTTAGTCCGGGACAGGGTAAATGAGCAGTTCTTC. This encodes CASSLVRDRVNEQFF.

The chain has TRBV11-2 and TRBJ2-5; D remains unclear. This CDR3 spans 14 amino acids. V lost 0 bases, J lost 2 bases, and 7 bases lay in between. Germline assignment: CDR1 SGHAT and CDR2 FQNNGV. The CDR3 region has the DNA TGTGCCAGCAGCTTAGATATAGTACAAGAGACCCAGTACTTC. Its protein product is CASSLDIVQETQYF.

The V and J genes are TRBV5-6 and TRBJ2-5, with TRBD1 matching 7 bases. V gave up 3 bases and J gave up 9 bases; unmatched junction bases: 20. Germline assignment: CDR1 SGHDT and CDR2 YYEEEE. The CDR3 spans 17 residues. For the CDR3, the DNA is TGTGCCAGCAGCTCAAACCGGGACAGACATTCGGTATGGGCCCAGTACTTC. It specifies CASSSNRDRHSVWAQYF. Filled out from reference TRBV5-6 and TRBJ2-5, the complete variable domain reads DAGVTQSPTHLIKTRGQQVTLRCSPKSGHDTVSWYQQALGQGPQFIFQYYEEEERQRGNFPDRFSGHQFPNYSSELNVNALLLGDSALYLCASSSNRDRHSVWAQYFGPGTRLLVL.

This clone was counted once. The chain couples TRBV7-9 to TRBJ1-4; 11 positions agree with TRBD1. This CDR3 spans 17 amino acids. Germline V lookup: CDR1 SEHNR, CDR2 FQNEAQ (reference sequence). Unmatched junction bases numbered 9, after V lost 1 base and J lost 8 bases. DNA of the CDR3: TGTGCCAGCAGCTTAGTGGACAGGGGGCGCCTACGCGAAAAACTGTTTTTT. Protein: CASSLVDRGRLREKLFF.

This chain joins TRBV21-1 and TRBJ2-5; the table's D call, TRBD2, has no DNA check behind it. TRBV21-1 is classified as a pseudogene. The CDR3 extends over 14 amino acids. As DNA, the CDR3 is TGTGCCAGCAGCACAACCCCCCCCTTCGGGACCCAGTACTTC. It codes for CASSTTPPFGTQYF.

This clone was observed a single time. The CDR3 DNA sequence: TGTGCCAGCAGTTACGTTGTCCGGCGGGCTGAAGCTTTCTTT. Translating it yields CASSYVVRRAEAFF. The chain carries TRBV6-6 and TRBJ1-1, with D unresolved. CDR1 is MNHNY and CDR2 is SVGAGI in the germline V gene (reference sequence). With 2 bases removed from V and 6 bases from J, the gap between germline ends came to 13 bases. The CDR3 totals 14 residues.

This clone has a single count. V usage is TRBV7-9 and J usage is TRBJ2-7; 10 bases map to TRBD1. Germline values: CDR1 SEHNR, CDR2 FQNEAQ (reference sequence). This CDR3 comprises 14 residues. The V segment lost 5 bases and the J segment 6 bases; nucleotides outside the gene matches: 7. The CDR3 is CASSPGQGIPEQYF. CDR3 in DNA: TGTGCCAGCAGCCCGGGACAGGGGATACCCGAGCAGTACTTC.

The rearrangement uses TRBV7-3 and TRBJ1-1; no reliable D call. From germline, CDR1 is SGHTA and CDR2 FQGTGA. Trimming took 6 bases from V and 6 from J, leaving 17 bases between them. The CDR3 is 14 residues long. The CDR3 reads CASSYSGGGSEAFF. The CDR3 nucleotides are TGTGCCAGCAGTTATTCGGGAGGAGGATCTGAAGCTTTCTTT.

The chain links TRBV29-1 to TRBJ1-2; D may be TRBD1 (5 bases). Trimming removed 4 bases from V and 4 bases from J, with 16 bases in between. Germline loops: CDR1 SQVTM, CDR2 ANQGSEA. CDR3 length: 14 amino acids. The CDR3 DNA is TGCAGCGTTGCTCCGGGACTCGGGGGCTATGGCTACACCTTC. This sequence encodes CSVAPGLGGYGYTF.

The rearrangement uses TRBV7-2 and TRBJ1-5; 8 positions match TRBD1. CDR3 length: 15 amino acids. After removal of 5 bases from V and 2 bases from J, the junction contained 5 bases not matched to a gene. Germline V lookup: CDR1 SGHTA, CDR2 FQGNSA. Written as DNA, the CDR3 is TGTGCCAGCAGCGGCGGACAGGGACGCAATCAGCCCCAGCATTTT. Protein product: CASSGGQGRNQPQHF.

The chain employs TRBV3-1 (or the pseudogene TRBV3-2) and TRBJ1-3; D remains unclear. The ends were cut back, 4 bases at V and 2 bases at J, with 6 bases in the middle. The CDR3 is 13 residues long. Per germline, CDR1 LGHDT and CDR2 YNNKEL (reference sequence). The CDR3 loop is CASSPGAGNTIYF. The CDR3 DNA sequence: TGTGCCAGCAGCCCGGGAGCTGGAAACACCATATATTTT.

The chain joins TRBV29-1 to TRBJ1-1; D gene ambiguous. Per the germline V gene, CDR1 is SQVTM and CDR2 is ANQGSEA. The V gene lost 7 bases and the J gene lost 1 base, with 10 bases spanning the gap. The CDR3 loop spans 12 amino acids. The CDR3 nucleotides read TGCAGCGCCCAGCGGGGGAACACTGAAGCTTTCTTT. It encodes CSAQRGNTEAFF.

This rearrangement joins TRBV4-3 to TRBJ2-7; 7 nucleotides line up with TRBD1. Germline V CDR1 and CDR2: LGHNA, YSLEER. V lost 4 bases, J lost 0 bases, and 6 bases stayed unmatched. The CDR3 totals 15 residues. CDR3 protein: CASSRDYRGSYEQYF. The DNA of the CDR3 is TGCGCCAGCAGCCGAGACTACAGGGGCTCCTACGAGCAGTACTTC.

The count of this clone is one. The chain couples TRBV7-2 to TRBJ2-3, with D possibly matching TRBD2 (6 bases). The CDR3 consists of 15 residues. Germline CDR1 SGHTA, CDR2 FQGNSA. V was clipped by 5 bases and J by 1 base, with 13 bases between them. CDR3 loop: CASSRNGGGTDTQYF. CDR3 bases: TGTGCCAGCAGCAGAAACGGAGGGGGCACAGATACGCAGTATTTT.

The J gene is TRBJ2-2, the V gene TRBV14; 16 bases are shared with TRBD2. With 4 bases clipped from V and 4 bases from J, the junction kept 9 bases outside the gene matches. The germline V gene encodes CDR1 SGHDN and CDR2 FVKESK. The length of the CDR3 is 19 residues. The CDR3 loop reads CASSLPGLAGGPGTGELFF. The DNA of the CDR3 is TGTGCCAGCAGCCTGCCGGGACTAGCGGGGGGGCCAGGCACCGGGGAGCTGTTTTTT.

The chain employs TRBV7-2 and TRBJ2-3; TRBD2 matches at 15 bases. This CDR3 contains 18 residues. V gave up 5 bases and J gave up 0 bases; unmatched junction bases: 6. Looked up from germline, CDR1 is SGHTA and CDR2 is FQGNSA. CDR3: CASSPGTSGGKSTDTQYF. CDR3 nucleotide sequence: TGTGCCAGCAGCCCAGGGACTAGCGGGGGGAAAAGCACAGATACGCAGTATTTT.

A word on this clone: This CDR3 is also generated by other DNA sequences in the sample. V usage is TRBV5-1 and J usage is TRBJ2-7; 7 bases are shared with TRBD1. The CDR3 sequence is 15 residues long. Germline V lookup: CDR1 SGHRS, CDR2 YFSETQ. J gave up 1 base and V 0 bases, and 4 bases lay outside the gene matches. The CDR3 loop reads CASSLDRGSSYEQYF. CDR3 coding DNA: TGCGCCAGCAGCTTGGACAGGGGTAGTTCCTACGAGCAGTACTTC.

This rearrangement joins TRBV28 to TRBJ2-2, with TRBD2 as a possible D gene (6 bases). Germline CDR1 is MDHEN and CDR2 is SYDVKM. Deletions cut 6 bases from V and 1 base from J, with 9 bases between. CDR3 length equals 14 residues. The chain's CDR3 is CASRGRGNTGELFF. Written as DNA, the CDR3 is TGTGCCAGCAGAGGGCGGGGGAACACCGGGGAGCTGTTTTTT.

This clone was seen more than once but under ten times. This chain joins TRBV5-5 and TRBJ1-1; D is perhaps TRBD1 (5 bases). The CDR3 runs to 16 residues. Germline V gene lookup returns CDR1 SGHKS and CDR2 YYEKEE (reference sequence). V lost 4 bases to trimming and J lost 1 base, with 17 bases between them. CDR3 protein: CASSPSVRGTNTEAFF. The CDR3 coding sequence is TGTGCCAGCAGCCCTTCAGTACGAGGGACGAACACTGAAGCTTTCTTT.